These 21 T cell receptor beta chains were all obtained from the same sample, sequenced in a study of cytomegalovirus exposure and HLA in healthy donors. PCR was performed using 60 Vbeta and 13 Jbeta primers. Only in-frame clones appear in the TCRdb table, and some are missing; sequencing was by immunoSEQ multiplex PCR. The repertoire holds 100,000 to 150,000 clones, with less than 80% as singletons. The sequenced sample was PBMCs. The receptors were gathered from a man aged 45-60 years in good health and CMV-seronegative.

This chain links TRBV7-9 with TRBJ2-3; the match to TRBD1 covers 7 bases. Germline V gene sequence: CDR1 SEHNR, CDR2 FQNEAQ (reference sequence). The ends lost 5 bases at V and 3 bases at J; junction bases unmatched: 5. The CDR3 runs to 14 residues. CDR3 protein: CASSPGGETDTQYF. The DNA of the CDR3 is TGTGCCAGCAGCCCAGGGGGTGAAACAGATACGCAGTATTTT.

J is TRBJ1-2 and V is TRBV7-2, with a tentative D call TRBD1 (6 bases). V was clipped by 5 bases and J by 0 bases, with 13 bases between them. CDR3 length equals 15 residues. Germline lookup yields CDR1 SGHTA and CDR2 FQGNSA. Written as DNA, the CDR3 is TGTGCCAGCAGCCAAGGACAGTCCCCTAACTATGGCTACACCTTC. Amino acid sequence: CASSQGQSPNYGYTF.

This clone was detected a few times. CDR3 sequence (DNA): TGCAGCGTTGAGAGACTAGCCAAAAACATTCAGTACTTC. This encodes CSVERLAKNIQYF. The chain employs TRBV29-1 and TRBJ2-4, with unresolved D. The length of the CDR3 is 13 residues. Trimming left V 3 bases short and J 0 bases short, with 6 bases between. Per the germline V gene, CDR1 is SQVTM and CDR2 is ANQGSEA.

The V and J genes are TRBV15 and TRBJ1-4, with unresolved D. CDR1 and CDR2 (germline): LNHNV, YYDKDF (reference sequence). V gave up 0 bases and J gave up 4 bases, with 18 bases separating them. CDR3 length: 18 residues. CDR3 residues: CATSRDSYAVRFNEKLFF. CDR3 coding DNA: TGTGCCACCAGCAGAGATTCTTATGCGGTCCGTTTTAATGAAAAACTGTTTTTT.

The V call is TRBV5-5, the J call TRBJ1-6, with TRBD1 matching 11 bases. Germline-derived CDR1 and CDR2 are SGHKS and YYEKEE (reference sequence). The trim removed 2 bases at V and 7 bases at J, leaving 8 bases unmatched. This CDR3 comprises 17 residues. CDR3 residues: CASSFTGQGATNSPLHF. CDR3 coding DNA: TGTGCCAGCAGCTTCACCGGACAGGGGGCGACCAATTCACCCCTCCACTTT. Using reference TRBV5-5 and TRBJ1-6 for the parts outside the CDR3, the full variable domain is DAGVTQSPTHLIKTRGQQVTLRCSPISGHKSVSWYQQVLGQGPQFIFQYYEKEERGRGNFPDRFSARQFPNYSSELNVNALLLGDSALYLCASSFTGQGATNSPLHFGNGTRLTVT.

The chain uses TRBV4-1 and TRBJ1-1, with D perhaps TRBD1 (5 bases). Per germline, CDR1 MGHRA and CDR2 YSYEKL. V lost 0 bases and J 5 bases, leaving 13 bases between the germline ends. The CDR3 has 15 amino acids. The CDR3 region is CASSQEGLAGTEAFF. The CDR3 coding sequence is TGCGCCAGCAGCCAAGAGGGACTTGCGGGAACTGAAGCTTTCTTT.

This rearrangement joins TRBV7-8 to TRBJ2-5; D is possibly TRBD1 (6 bases). Germline assignment: CDR1 SGHVS and CDR2 FQNEAQ. V lost 5 bases and J 1 base, leaving 23 bases between the germline ends. The CDR3 sequence is 18 residues long. CDR3 region: CASSPFYPTRGVQETQYF. The CDR3 DNA reads as TGTGCCAGCAGCCCCTTCTATCCGACCAGGGGTGTCCAAGAGACCCAGTACTTC.

This rearrangement joins TRBV10-3 to TRBJ2-1; 7 nucleotides align to TRBD2. V was pared by 7 bases and J by 0 bases, with 9 bases of the junction left unmatched. This CDR3 has 16 residues. CDR1 is ENHRY and CDR2 is SYGVKD in the germline V gene. CDR3 in amino acids: CAITELSGASYNEQFF. In DNA, the CDR3 is TGTGCCATCACTGAACTAAGCGGGGCCTCCTACAATGAGCAGTTCTTC.

V and J are TRBV7-6 and TRBJ2-5, with D unclear. This CDR3 is 12 amino acids long. The germline V and J ends were trimmed by 5 bases and 4 bases, with 8 bases remaining between them. Germline V lookup: CDR1 SGHVS, CDR2 FNYEAQ. CDR3 sequence reads: CASSQPVETQYF. The CDR3 region has the DNA TGTGCCAGCAGCCAACCAGTAGAGACCCAGTACTTC.

As DNA, the CDR3 is TGTGCCAGTAATCCGGGACAGGGGTGGCAGACCCAGTACTTC. This gives the protein CASNPGQGWQTQYF. J is TRBJ2-5 and V is TRBV19, with 10 bases fitting TRBD1. From germline, CDR1 is LNHDA and CDR2 SQIVND (reference sequence). V trimming: 7 bases; J trimming: 6 bases; junction bases outside the gene matches: 8. This CDR3 comprises 14 residues.

This chain connects TRBV7-8 to TRBJ2-7, with TRBD1 matching 10 bases. V was clipped by 5 bases and J by 4 bases; unmatched bases: 8. CDR3 length: 15 amino acids. Germline V gene data show CDR1 as SGHVS and CDR2 as FQNEAQ. CDR3 bases: TGTGCCAGCAGCATAGGACAGGGGGGACTATACGAGCAGTACGTC. Translating gives CASSIGQGGLYEQYV.

The chain links TRBV27 to TRBJ2-7; perhaps TRBD1 as D (5 bases). V was trimmed by 8 bases and J by 2 bases, leaving 10 bases between them. Per the germline V gene, CDR1 is MNHEY and CDR2 is SMNVEV (reference sequence). The CDR3 runs to 12 residues. CDR3 DNA: TGTGCCAGCGCAGGGTCTGCCTACGAGCAGTACTTC. Translated, it gives CASAGSAYEQYF.

V gene TRBV9 combines with J gene TRBJ1-4, with 9 positions matching TRBD1. CDR1 is SGDLS, CDR2 YYNGEE, per germline. V trimming: 0 bases; J trimming: 8 bases; junction bases outside the gene matches: 5. The CDR3 covers 15 residues. The CDR3 DNA follows: TGTGCCAGCAGCGTAGGAGGGACAGGGAAGGAAAAACTGTTTTTT. It yields the protein CASSVGGTGKEKLFF. Full variable domain (missing parts from reference TRBV9 and TRBJ1-4): DSGVTQTPKHLITATGQRVTLRCSPRSGDLSVYWYQQSLDQGLQFLIQYYNGEERAKGNILERFSAQQFPDLHSELNLSSLELGDSALYFCASSVGGTGKEKLFFGSGTQLSVL.

The DNA for the CDR3 is TGCGCCAGCAGCCACGGGTCCGCCGGTGAGCAGTACTTC. Translation gives CASSHGSAGEQYF. This sequence joins TRBV5-1 and TRBJ2-5; D gene unclear. Germline CDR1 reads SGHRS; CDR2 reads YFSETQ. This CDR3 is built from 13 residues. Trimming shortened V by 4 bases and J by 11 bases, and 18 bases separated the two germline ends.

The chain carries TRBV10-3 and TRBJ2-2; weak D call: TRBD1 (5 bases). The CDR3 consists of 14 residues. The V and J ends lost 7 bases and 2 bases respectively, with 11 bases between them. Germline values: CDR1 ENHRY, CDR2 SYGVKD. The CDR3, as DNA: TGTGCCATCATCCCTGACAGAAACACCGGGGAGCTGTTTTTT. This codes for CAIIPDRNTGELFF.

V and J are TRBV7-3 and TRBJ1-1; possibly TRBD1 for D (6 bases). V lost 2 bases to trimming and J lost 1 base, with 11 bases between them. The germline V gene has CDR1 SGHTA and CDR2 FQGTGA. The length of the CDR3 is 15 residues. This CDR3 reads CASSLDGQRNTEAFF. The CDR3 nucleotides are TGTGCCAGCAGCTTAGACGGACAGCGGAACACTGAAGCTTTCTTT. Full variable domain (remainder filled in from reference TRBV7-3 and TRBJ1-1): GAGVSQTPSNKVTEKGKYVELRCDPISGHTALYWYRQSLGQGPEFLIYFQGTGAADDSGLPNDRFFAVRPEGSVSTLKIQRTERGDSAVYLCASSLDGQRNTEAFFGQGTRLTVV.

The chain links TRBV4-1 to TRBJ2-1; 9 positions match TRBD2. J was trimmed by 13 bases and V by 1 base; bases with no gene match: 5. This CDR3 region has 13 residues. CDR1 is MGHRA, CDR2 YSYEKL, per germline. The DNA for the CDR3 is TGCGCCAGCAGCCAAGTGGGACTAGCTCATCAGTTCTTC. Amino acid sequence: CASSQVGLAHQFF.

V usage is TRBV10-3 and J usage is TRBJ1-5; 7 bases align to TRBD1. Per germline, CDR1 ENHRY and CDR2 SYGVKD. Trimming took 8 bases from V and 2 from J; bases not matched to a gene: 9. This CDR3 contains 15 residues. The CDR3 region is CAIGELGQGNQPQHF. For the CDR3, the DNA is TGTGCCATCGGGGAGCTAGGACAGGGCAATCAGCCCCAGCATTTT.

A note on this clone: Other nucleotide sequences from this sample produce the same CDR3. The chain links TRBV12-5 to TRBJ1-2; D ambiguous. Trimming shortened V by 3 bases and J by 4 bases, and 18 bases separated the two germline ends. Germline V gives CDR1 LGHNT, CDR2 FRNRAP. The CDR3 contains 16 residues. CDR3 sequence reads: CASGFFVPGVPYGYTF. CDR3 DNA: TGTGCTAGTGGTTTCTTCGTCCCAGGTGTCCCCTATGGCTACACCTTC.

The V and J genes are TRBV4-2 and TRBJ1-1; D unresolved. The CDR3 runs 17 residues. Germline CDR1 reads LGHNA; CDR2 reads YNFKEQ. V was trimmed by 1 base and J by 3 bases, leaving 18 bases between them. CDR3 loop: CASSQAKTDYGDTEAFF. The CDR3 region has the DNA TGTGCCAGCAGCCAAGCTAAAACAGACTACGGGGACACTGAAGCTTTCTTT.

The V gene is TRBV6-1, the J gene TRBJ2-7; 10 positions agree with TRBD1. The CDR3 loop spans 14 amino acids. Germline trimming cut 4 bases from V and 2 bases from J; bases unmatched to any gene: 2. Germline V CDR1 and CDR2: MNHNS, SASEGT. In DNA form, the CDR3 reads TGTGCCAGCAGTGTGACAGGGGGCCCCTACGAGCAGTACTTC. Amino acids: CASSVTGGPYEQYF.